This TCR beta chain was sequenced during a study of control samples from healthy donors and cancer patients. The method was immunoSEQ multiplex PCR; TCRdb's version includes in-frame clones alone and lacks a portion of them. Of 150,000 or so clones listed, 92% were seen once; the top ten hold around 6%. The CDR3 is made up of 14 amino acids. The germline V gene encodes CDR1 MNHEY and CDR2 SVGAGI. The ends lost 5 bases at V and 6 bases at J; junction bases unmatched: 4. This sequence originates from a young man in good health. Sequencing was done on a sample of blood. V and J are TRBV6-5 and TRBJ2-2; 9 bases align to TRBD1. The CDR3 here is CASSRDRAAGELFF. The CDR3 DNA reads TGTGCCAGCAGTCGGGACAGGGCAGCCGGGGAGCTGTTTTTT.